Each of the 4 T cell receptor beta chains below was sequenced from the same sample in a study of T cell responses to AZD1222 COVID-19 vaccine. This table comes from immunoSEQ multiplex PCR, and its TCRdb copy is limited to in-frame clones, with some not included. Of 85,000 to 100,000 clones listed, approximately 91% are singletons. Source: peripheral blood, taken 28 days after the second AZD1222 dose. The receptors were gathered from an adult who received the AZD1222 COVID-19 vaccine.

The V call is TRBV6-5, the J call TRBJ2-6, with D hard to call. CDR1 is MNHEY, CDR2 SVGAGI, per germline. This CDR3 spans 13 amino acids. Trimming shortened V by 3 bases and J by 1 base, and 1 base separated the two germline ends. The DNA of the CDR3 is TGTGCCAGCAGTTATTCTGGGGCCAACGTCCTGACTTTC. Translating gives CASSYSGANVLTF.

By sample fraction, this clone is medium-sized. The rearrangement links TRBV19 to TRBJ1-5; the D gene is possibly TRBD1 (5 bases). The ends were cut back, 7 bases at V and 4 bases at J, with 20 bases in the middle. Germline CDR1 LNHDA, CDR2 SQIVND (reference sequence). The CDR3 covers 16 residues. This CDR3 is CASTPYTGRPNQPQHF. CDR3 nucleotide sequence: TGTGCCAGTACCCCATATACAGGAAGGCCGAATCAGCCCCAGCATTTT.

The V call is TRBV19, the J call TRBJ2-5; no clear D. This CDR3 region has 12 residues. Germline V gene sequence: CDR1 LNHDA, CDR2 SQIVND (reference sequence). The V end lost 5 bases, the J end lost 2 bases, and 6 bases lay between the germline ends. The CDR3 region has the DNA TGTGCCAGTAGTCATCGACAAGAGACCCAGTACTTC. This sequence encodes CASSHRQETQYF.

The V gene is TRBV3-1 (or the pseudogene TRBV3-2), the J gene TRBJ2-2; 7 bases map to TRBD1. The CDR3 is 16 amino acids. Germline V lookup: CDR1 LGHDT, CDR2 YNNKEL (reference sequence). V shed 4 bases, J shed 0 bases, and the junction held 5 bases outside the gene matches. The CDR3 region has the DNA TGTGCCAGCAGCCCGAAGGACAGGCCGAACACCGGGGAGCTGTTTTTT. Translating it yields CASSPKDRPNTGELFF.